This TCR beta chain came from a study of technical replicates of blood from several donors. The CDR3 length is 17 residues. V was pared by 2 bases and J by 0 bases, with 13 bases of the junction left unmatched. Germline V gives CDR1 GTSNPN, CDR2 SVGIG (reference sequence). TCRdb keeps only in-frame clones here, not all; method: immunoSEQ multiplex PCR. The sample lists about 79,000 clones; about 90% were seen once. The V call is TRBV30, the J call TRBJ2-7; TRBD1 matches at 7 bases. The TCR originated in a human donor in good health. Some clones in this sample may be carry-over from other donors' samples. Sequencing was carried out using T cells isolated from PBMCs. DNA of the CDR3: TGTGCCTGGAGTCTTTATAGGGGACAGCTACCCTCCTACGAGCAGTACTTC. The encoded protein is CAWSLYRGQLPSYEQYF.